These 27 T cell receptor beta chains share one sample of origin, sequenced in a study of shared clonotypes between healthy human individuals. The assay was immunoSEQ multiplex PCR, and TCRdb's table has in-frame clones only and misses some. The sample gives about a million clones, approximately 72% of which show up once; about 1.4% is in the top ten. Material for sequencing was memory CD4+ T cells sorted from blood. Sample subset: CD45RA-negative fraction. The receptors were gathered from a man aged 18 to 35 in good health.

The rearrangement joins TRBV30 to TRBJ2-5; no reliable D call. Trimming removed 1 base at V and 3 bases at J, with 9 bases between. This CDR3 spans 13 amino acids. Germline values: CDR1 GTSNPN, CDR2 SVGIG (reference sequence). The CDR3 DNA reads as TGTGCCTGGAGTGCCTCTTCCAAAGAGACCCAGTACTTC. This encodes CAWSASSKETQYF.

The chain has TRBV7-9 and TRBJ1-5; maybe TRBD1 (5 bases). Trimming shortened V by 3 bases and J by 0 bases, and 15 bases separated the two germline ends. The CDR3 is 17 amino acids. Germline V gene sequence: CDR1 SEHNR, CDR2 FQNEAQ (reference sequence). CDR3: CASSLTAVARSNQPQHF. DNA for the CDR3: TGTGCCAGCAGCTTGACAGCTGTTGCACGTAGCAATCAGCCCCAGCATTTT.

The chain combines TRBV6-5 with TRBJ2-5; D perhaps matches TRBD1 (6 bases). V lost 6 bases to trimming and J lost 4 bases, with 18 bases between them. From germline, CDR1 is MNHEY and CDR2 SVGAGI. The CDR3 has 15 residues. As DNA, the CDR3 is TGTGCCAGCAGCCGCCCAGGCAGGGGTTTAGAGACCCAGTACTTC. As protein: CASSRPGRGLETQYF.

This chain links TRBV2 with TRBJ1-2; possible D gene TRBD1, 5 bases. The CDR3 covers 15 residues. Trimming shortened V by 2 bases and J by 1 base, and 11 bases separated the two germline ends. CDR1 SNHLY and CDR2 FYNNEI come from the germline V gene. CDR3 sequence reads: CASSERQGGNYGYTF. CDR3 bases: TGTGCCAGCAGTGAACGGCAGGGTGGTAACTATGGCTACACCTTC.

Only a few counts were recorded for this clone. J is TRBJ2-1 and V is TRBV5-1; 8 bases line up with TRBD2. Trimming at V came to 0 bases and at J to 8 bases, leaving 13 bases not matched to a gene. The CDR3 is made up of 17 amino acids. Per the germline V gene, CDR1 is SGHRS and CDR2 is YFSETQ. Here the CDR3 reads CASSLGARSGRGDEQFF. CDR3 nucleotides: TGCGCCAGCAGCTTGGGGGCTAGGAGCGGGAGAGGGGATGAGCAGTTCTTC.

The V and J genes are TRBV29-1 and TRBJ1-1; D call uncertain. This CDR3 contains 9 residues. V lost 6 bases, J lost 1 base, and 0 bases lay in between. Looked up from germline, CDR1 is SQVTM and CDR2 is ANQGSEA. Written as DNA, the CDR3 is TGCAGCGTGAACACTGAAGCTTTCTTT. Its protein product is CSVNTEAFF.

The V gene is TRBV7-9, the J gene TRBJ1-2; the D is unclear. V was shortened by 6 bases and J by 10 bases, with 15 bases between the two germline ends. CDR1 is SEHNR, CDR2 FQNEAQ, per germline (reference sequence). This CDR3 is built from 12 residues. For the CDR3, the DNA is TGTGCCAGCAGGACCGAACCCGGCGACTACACCTTC. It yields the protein CASRTEPGDYTF.

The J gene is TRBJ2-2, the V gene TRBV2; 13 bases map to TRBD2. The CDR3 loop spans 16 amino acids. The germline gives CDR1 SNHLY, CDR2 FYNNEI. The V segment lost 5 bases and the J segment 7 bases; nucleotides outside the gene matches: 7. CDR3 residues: CASSRTSGSSGGELFF. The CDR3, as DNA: TGTGCCAGCAGTCGGACTAGCGGGAGTTCTGGCGGGGAGCTGTTTTTT.

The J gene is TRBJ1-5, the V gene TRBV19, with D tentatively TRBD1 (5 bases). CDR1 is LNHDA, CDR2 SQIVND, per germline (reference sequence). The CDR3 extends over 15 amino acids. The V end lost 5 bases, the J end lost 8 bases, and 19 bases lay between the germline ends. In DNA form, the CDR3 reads TGTGCCAGTAGTGTACAGCAGGGAAGGCGTGAGCCCCAGCATTTT. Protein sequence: CASSVQQGRREPQHF.

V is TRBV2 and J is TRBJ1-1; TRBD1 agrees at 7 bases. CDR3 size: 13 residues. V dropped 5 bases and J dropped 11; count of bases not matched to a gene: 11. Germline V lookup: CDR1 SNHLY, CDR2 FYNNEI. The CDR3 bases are TGTGCCAGCAGTAAGACAGGGTCCCCTTTGGCTTTCTTT. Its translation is CASSKTGSPLAFF.

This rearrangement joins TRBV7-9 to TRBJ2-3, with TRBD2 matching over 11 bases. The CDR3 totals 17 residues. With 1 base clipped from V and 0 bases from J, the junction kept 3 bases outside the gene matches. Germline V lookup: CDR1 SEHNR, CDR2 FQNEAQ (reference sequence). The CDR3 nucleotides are TGTGCCAGCAGCTTAGGACTAGCGGGGACTAGCACAGATACGCAGTATTTT. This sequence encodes CASSLGLAGTSTDTQYF.

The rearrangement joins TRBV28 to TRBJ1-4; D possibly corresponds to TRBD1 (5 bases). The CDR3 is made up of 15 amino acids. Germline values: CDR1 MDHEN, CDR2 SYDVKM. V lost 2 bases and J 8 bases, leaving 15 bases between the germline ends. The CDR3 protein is CASSLDRALWEKLFF. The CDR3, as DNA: TGTGCCAGCAGTTTAGACAGAGCCCTCTGGGAAAAACTGTTTTTT. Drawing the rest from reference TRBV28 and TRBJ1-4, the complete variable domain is DVKVTQSSRYLVKRTGEKVFLECVQDMDHENMFWYRQDPGLGLRLIYFSYDVKMKEKGDIPEGYSVSREKKERFSLILESASTNQTSMYLCASSLDRALWEKLFFGSGTQLSVL.

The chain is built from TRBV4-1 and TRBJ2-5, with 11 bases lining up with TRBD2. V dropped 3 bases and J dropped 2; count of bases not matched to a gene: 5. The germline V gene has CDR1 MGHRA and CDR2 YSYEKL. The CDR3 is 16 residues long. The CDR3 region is CASSQTSGDLQETQYF. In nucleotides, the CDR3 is TGCGCCAGCAGCCAGACTAGCGGGGACTTACAAGAGACCCAGTACTTC.

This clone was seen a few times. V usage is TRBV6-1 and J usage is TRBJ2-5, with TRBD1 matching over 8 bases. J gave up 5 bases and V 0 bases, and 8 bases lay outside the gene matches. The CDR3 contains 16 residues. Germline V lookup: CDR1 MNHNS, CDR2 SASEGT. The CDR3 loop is CASSEAGQGAWETQYF. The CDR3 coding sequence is TGTGCCAGCAGTGAAGCGGGCCAGGGGGCTTGGGAGACCCAGTACTTC.

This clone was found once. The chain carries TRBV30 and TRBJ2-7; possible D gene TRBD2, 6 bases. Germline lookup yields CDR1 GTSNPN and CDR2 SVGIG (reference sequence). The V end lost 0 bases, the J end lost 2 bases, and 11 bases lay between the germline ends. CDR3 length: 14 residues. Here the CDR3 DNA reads TGTGCCTGGAGTGTGGAGGGCGGCGCCTACGAGCAGTACTTC. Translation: CAWSVEGGAYEQYF.

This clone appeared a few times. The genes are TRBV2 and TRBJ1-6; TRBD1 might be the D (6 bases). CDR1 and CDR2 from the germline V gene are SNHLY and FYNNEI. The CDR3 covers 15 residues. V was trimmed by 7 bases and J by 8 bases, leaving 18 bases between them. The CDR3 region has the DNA TGTGCCAGCACCCAACGGACAGAGAGGTATTCACCCCTCCACTTT. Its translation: CASTQRTERYSPLHF.

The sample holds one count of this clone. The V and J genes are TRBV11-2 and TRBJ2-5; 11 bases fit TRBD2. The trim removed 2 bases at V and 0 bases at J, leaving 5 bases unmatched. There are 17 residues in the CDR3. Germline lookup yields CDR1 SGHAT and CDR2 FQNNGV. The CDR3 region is CASSLRLAGRYQETQYF. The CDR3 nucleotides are TGTGCCAGCAGCTTAAGACTAGCGGGACGGTACCAAGAGACCCAGTACTTC.

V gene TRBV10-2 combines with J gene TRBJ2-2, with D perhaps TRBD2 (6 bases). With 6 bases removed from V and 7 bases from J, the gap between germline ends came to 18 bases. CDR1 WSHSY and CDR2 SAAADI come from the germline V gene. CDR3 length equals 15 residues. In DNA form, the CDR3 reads TGCGCCAGCAGAACCATTGGAGGGGTGGGCGGGGAGCTGTTTTTT. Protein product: CASRTIGGVGGELFF.

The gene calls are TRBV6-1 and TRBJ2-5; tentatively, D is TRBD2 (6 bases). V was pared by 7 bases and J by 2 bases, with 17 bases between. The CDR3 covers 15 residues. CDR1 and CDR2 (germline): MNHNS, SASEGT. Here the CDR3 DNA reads TGTGCCAGCACCTTCGGTGGAGGGGCACAAGAGACCCAGTACTTC. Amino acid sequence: CASTFGGGAQETQYF.

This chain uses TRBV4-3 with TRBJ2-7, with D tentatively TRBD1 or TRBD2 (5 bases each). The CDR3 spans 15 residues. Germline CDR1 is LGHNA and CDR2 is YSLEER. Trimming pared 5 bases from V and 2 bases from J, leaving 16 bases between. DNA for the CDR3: TGCGCCAGCAGCAGAGACGGGACCTCCACCTACGAGCAGTACTTC. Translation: CASSRDGTSTYEQYF.

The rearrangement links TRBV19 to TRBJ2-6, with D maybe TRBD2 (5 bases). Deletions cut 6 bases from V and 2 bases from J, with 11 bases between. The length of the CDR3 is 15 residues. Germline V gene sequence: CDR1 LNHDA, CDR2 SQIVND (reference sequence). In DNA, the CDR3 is TGTGCCAGTAGCGGGGAACTGGCTGGGGCCAACGTCCTGACTTTC. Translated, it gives CASSGELAGANVLTF. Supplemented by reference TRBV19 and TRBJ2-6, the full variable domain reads DGGITQSPKYLFRKEGQNVTLSCEQNLNHDAMYWYRQDPGQGLRLIYYSQIVNDFQKGDIAEGYSVSREKKESFPLTVTSAQKNPTAFYLCASSGELAGANVLTFGAGSRLTVL.

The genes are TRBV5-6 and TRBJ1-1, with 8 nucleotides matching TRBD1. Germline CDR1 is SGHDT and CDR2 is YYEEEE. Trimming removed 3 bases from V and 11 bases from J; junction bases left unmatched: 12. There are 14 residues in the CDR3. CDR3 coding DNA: TGTGCCAGCAGCTCTGGACAGGGCCCTAGGGGGGCTTTCTTT. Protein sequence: CASSSGQGPRGAFF. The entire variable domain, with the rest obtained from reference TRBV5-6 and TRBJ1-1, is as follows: DAGVTQSPTHLIKTRGQQVTLRCSPKSGHDTVSWYQQALGQGPQFIFQYYEEEERQRGNFPDRFSGHQFPNYSSELNVNALLLGDSALYLCASSSGQGPRGAFFGQGTRLTVV.

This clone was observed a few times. The DNA of the CDR3 is TGTGCCATCAGCCCTCTGGGCAATGAGCAGTTCTTC. This sequence encodes CAISPLGNEQFF. The chain has TRBV10-3 and TRBJ2-1; the D is unclear. The CDR3 has 12 amino acids. V lost 6 bases and J lost 6, with 9 bases in between. CDR1 and CDR2 from the germline V gene are ENHRY and SYGVKD.

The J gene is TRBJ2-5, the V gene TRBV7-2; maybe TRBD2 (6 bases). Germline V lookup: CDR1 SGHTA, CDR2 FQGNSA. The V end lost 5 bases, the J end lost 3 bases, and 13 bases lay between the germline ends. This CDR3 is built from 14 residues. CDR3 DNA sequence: TGTGCCAGCAGCCCCCGGGGGAGAGAAGAGACCCAGTACTTC. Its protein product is CASSPRGREETQYF.

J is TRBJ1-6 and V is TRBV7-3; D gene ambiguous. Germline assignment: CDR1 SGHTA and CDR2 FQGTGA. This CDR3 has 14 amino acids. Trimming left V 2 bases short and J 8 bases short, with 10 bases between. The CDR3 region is CASSLAPGYSPLHF. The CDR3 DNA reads TGTGCCAGCAGCTTAGCGCCTGGGTATTCACCCCTCCACTTT.

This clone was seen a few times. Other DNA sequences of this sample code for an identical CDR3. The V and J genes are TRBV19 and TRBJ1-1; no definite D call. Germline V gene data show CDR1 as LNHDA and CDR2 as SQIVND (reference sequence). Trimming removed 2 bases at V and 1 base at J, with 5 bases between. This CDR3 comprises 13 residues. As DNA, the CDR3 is TGTGCCAGTAGTATATCGGGGAACACTGAAGCTTTCTTT. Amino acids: CASSISGNTEAFF.

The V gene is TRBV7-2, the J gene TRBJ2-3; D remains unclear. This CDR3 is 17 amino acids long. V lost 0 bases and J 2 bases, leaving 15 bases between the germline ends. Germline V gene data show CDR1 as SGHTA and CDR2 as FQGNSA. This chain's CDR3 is CASSLAPLLLNTDTQYF. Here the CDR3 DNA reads TGTGCCAGCAGCTTAGCCCCACTCCTTCTCAACACAGATACGCAGTATTTT. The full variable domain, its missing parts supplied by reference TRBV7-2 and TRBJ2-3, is GAGVSQSPSNKVTEKGKDVELRCDPISGHTALYWYRQSLGQGLEFLIYFQGNSAPDKSGLPSDRFSAERTGGSVSTLTIQRTQQEDSAVYLCASSLAPLLLNTDTQYFGPGTRLTVL.